These T cell receptor beta chains were read from a single sample in a study of T-cell reconstitution after alpha-beta-depleted transplantation in children. Each CDR3 protein gets one entry after TCRdb re-called the PCR reads with MiXCR. This repertoire shows more than 250,000 distinct CDR3 sequences, 9.9% found once; its top ten account for about a tenth. Sample: PBMCs from the stem cell graft donor, taken from the stem cell graft. Receptor source: a human donor who donated a stem cell graft to a child with SCID. The CDR3 runs from the conserved cysteine through the conserved F or W. D genes are given only for firm matches. Clone size appears in some rows only: once, few, many, or a class for an expanded clone.

TRBJ2-7 . TRBV9 15 . TGTGCCAGCAGCAAGGGGTACAGACAAGGCTACGAGCAGTACTTC CASSKGYRQGYEQYF
TRBJ2-7 few TRBV12-3/TRBV12-4 14 TRBD2 TGTGCCAGCAGTTTAAAAGCGGGGGGGAACGAGCAGTACTTC CASSLKAGGNEQYF
TRBJ2-3 many TRBV12-3/TRBV12-4 14 . TGTGCCAGCAGGTCCGGAGGGAGCACAGATACGCAGTATTTT CASRSGGSTDTQYF
TRBJ1-1 few TRBV6-6 11 . TGTGCCAGCAGCATACAGAGTGAAGCTTTCTTT CASSIQSEAFF
TRBJ2-3 . TRBV7-9 15 . TGTGCCAGCAGGAGACCAGACAAGTTCACAGATACGCAGTATTTT CASRRPDKFTDTQYF
TRBJ1-1 few TRBV7-6 17 . TGTGCCAGCAGCTTAGCCTGGGGTGGAGCTGAAGGCACTGAAGCTTTCTTT CASSLAWGGAEGTEAFF
TRBJ2-1 . TRBV9 16 . TGTGCCAGCAGCTCCAGCCGGGACTTCTTTCACAATGAGCAGTTCTTC CASSSSRDFFHNEQFF
TRBJ2-5 . TRBV25-1 13 TRBD1 TGTGCCAGCAGTACAGGGGGCAAAGAGACCCAGTACTTC CASSTGGKETQYF
TRBJ2-1 few TRBV5-1 17 TRBD2 TGCGCCAGCCGGACTAGCGGGGGGCTTAGCTCCTACAATGAGCAGTTCTTC CASRTSGGLSSYNEQFF
TRBJ2-3 few TRBV5-1 15 TRBD1 TGCGCCAGCAGCATCGGACAGGGTCGTACAGATACGCAGTATTTT CASSIGQGRTDTQYF
TRBJ2-7 . TRBV10-3 14 TRBD1 TGTGCCATCAGTAAGGACAGGGGGCTTGGCGAGCAGTACTTC CAISKDRGLGEQYF
TRBJ1-6 few TRBV5-1 15 . TGCGCCAGCAGCTTAGCGGACACGATTAATTCACCCCTCCACTTT CASSLADTINSPLHF
TRBJ1-1 . TRBV25-1 18 . TGTGCCAGCAGTGGACCGGGACGGTCAACCGATTATTACACTGAAGCTTTCTTT CASSGPGRSTDYYTEAFF
TRBJ1-6 many TRBV2 18 TRBD1 TGTGCCAGCAGCGTCGTGGGACAGGACCTCTCCTATAATTCACCCCTCCACTTT CASSVVGQDLSYNSPLHF
TRBJ2-1 . TRBV12-3/TRBV12-4 15 . TGTGCCAGCAGTACCCCGAGGGGCCCATACAATGAGCAGTTCTTC CASSTPRGPYNEQFF
TRBJ2-1 few TRBV6-1 15 . TGTGCCAGCAGTCCCCAAGGGGGGGCCGGGGATGAGCAGTTCTTC CASSPQGGAGDEQFF
TRBJ2-3 many TRBV12-3/TRBV12-4 16 TRBD2 TGTGCCAGCAGTTTGCGACTAGCGGGTTCCACAGATACGCAGTATTTT CASSLRLAGSTDTQYF
TRBJ1-4 few TRBV15 15 . TGTGCCACCAGCAGAGATCGGGCGCAAGGAGAAAAACTGTTTTTT CATSRDRAQGEKLFF
TRBJ1-4 . TRBV12-3/TRBV12-4 14 . TGTGCCAGCAGTGGGCAGGCAACTAATGAAAAACTGTTTTTT CASSGQATNEKLFF
TRBJ2-2 few TRBV19 13 . TGTGCCAGTAGTATCCGTCAGACCGGGGAGCTGTTTTTT CASSIRQTGELFF
TRBJ2-7 . TRBV7-9 13 . TGTGCCAGCAGCTTAGAGGTTACCTACGAGCAGTACTTC CASSLEVTYEQYF
TRBJ1-5 . TRBV5-6 13 . TGTGCCAGCAGCTCGGGACAAGTACAGCCCCAGCATTTT CASSSGQVQPQHF
TRBJ1-1 many TRBV4-1 15 TRBD1 TGCGCCAGCAGCCAAGTACAGGGGGCGCATCGTGAAGCTTTCTTT CASSQVQGAHREAFF
TRBJ1-1 many TRBV10-3 14 TRBD1 TGTGCCATCAGTCCGGACAGGGCGAACACTGAAGCTTTCTTT CAISPDRANTEAFF
TRBJ2-6 . TRBV2 16 . TGTGCCAGCAGTGAGATCAGGGTGGCTGGGGCCAACGTCCTGACTTTC CASSEIRVAGANVLTF
TRBJ2-1 . TRBV15 16 . TGTGCCACCAGCAGAGGAGGGGGGACAGCCTACAATGAGCAGTTCTTC CATSRGGGTAYNEQFF
TRBJ2-7 . TRBV6-1 14 . TGTGCCAGCATAGTCACTTCGCCCACCTACGAGCAGTACTTC CASIVTSPTYEQYF
TRBJ2-1 few TRBV5-6 12 . TGTGCCAGCAGCTTGTCGGACTACCCGCGGTTCTTC CASSLSDYPRFF
TRBJ2-7 many TRBV11-2 14 TRBD2 TGTGCCAGCAGCTTTAGCGGGGGGACGGGTGAGCAGTACTTC CASSFSGGTGEQYF
TRBJ1-1 . TRBV20-1 16 TRBD1 TGCAGTGCTAGGCTAGAGACAGGGGGCCATCCCACTGAAGCTTTCTTT CSARLETGGHPTEAFF
TRBJ2-1 few TRBV13 14 TRBD2 TGTGCCAGCAGCTTATTAGCGGGGGGGCGTGAGCAGTTCTTC CASSLLAGGREQFF
TRBJ2-7 . TRBV5-5 13 TRBD1 TGTGCCAGCAGCGCCGGGACAGCCTACGAGCAGTACTTC CASSAGTAYEQYF
TRBJ2-3 few TRBV5-1 15 TRBD1 TGCGCCAGCAGCCCGGAAGACAGGGGCACAGATACGCAGTATTTT CASSPEDRGTDTQYF
TRBJ2-7 few TRBV12-3/TRBV12-4 14 . TGTGCCAGCAGTCCTCCACGACGCTCCTACGAGCAGTACTTC CASSPPRRSYEQYF
TRBJ2-7 . TRBV12-3/TRBV12-4 15 . TGTGCCAGCAGCTTAGGATGGGGGGCTTTATACGAGCAGTACTTC CASSLGWGALYEQYF
TRBJ2-7 few TRBV5-1 13 . TGCGCCAGCAGCTTAACCAGGGGCTACGAGCAGTACTTC CASSLTRGYEQYF
TRBJ2-2 few TRBV6-2/TRBV6-3 16 . TGTGCCAGCAGTGAGCTTGCGGGCCCAAACACCGGGGAGCTGTTTTTT CASSELAGPNTGELFF
TRBJ2-2 few TRBV20-1 15 . TGCAGTGCTAGAGTGACCAGGGTAAACACCGGGGAGCTGTTTTTT CSARVTRVNTGELFF
TRBJ2-7 few TRBV20-1 12 TRBD1 TGCAGTGCTCCGAGGACAGGGAAGGAGCAGTACTTC CSAPRTGKEQYF
TRBJ2-2 many TRBV6-1 15 TRBD1 TGTGCCAGCAGCCTGACAGGGTCACACACCGGGGAGCTGTTTTTT CASSLTGSHTGELFF
TRBJ2-3 . TRBV6-1 15 . TGTGCCAGCCTCTTGTGGGAAGACTCCACAGATACGCAGTATTTT CASLLWEDSTDTQYF
TRBJ2-7 . TRBV20-1 11 . TGCAGTGCTCTACTCCGTTACGAGCAGTACTTC CSALLRYEQYF
TRBJ1-1 . TRBV5-1 14 . TGCGCCAGCAGCTTGGTGGCTTTGGGATCTGAAGCTTTCTTT CASSLVALGSEAFF
TRBJ1-6 many TRBV12-3/TRBV12-4 15 TRBD1 TGTGCCAGCAGTTTCGGGACAGGCCATTATTCACCCCTCCACTTT CASSFGTGHYSPLHF
TRBJ2-7 few TRBV12-3/TRBV12-4 14 . TGTGCCAGCAGTATACAGGGAAATCGAGACGAGCAGTACTTC CASSIQGNRDEQYF
TRBJ2-7 many TRBV21-1 13 . TGTGCCAGCAGCAATGACAGGGGGAACGAGCAGTACTTC CASSNDRGNEQYF
TRBJ2-5 few TRBV12-3/TRBV12-4 17 . TGTGCCAGCAGTTTAGGTATCGGATTGCCGGGCGGGGATGCCCAGTACTTC CASSLGIGLPGGDAQYF
TRBJ1-5 few TRBV12-3/TRBV12-4 15 TRBD1 TGTGCCAGCAGCCCGGGACAGGGGGGATATCAGCCCCAGCATTTT CASSPGQGGYQPQHF
TRBJ1-1 . TRBV11-2 16 . TGTGCCAGCACCAGCGACTTAGGGGGGATGAACACTGAAGCTTTCTTT CASTSDLGGMNTEAFF
TRBJ2-2 . TRBV12-3/TRBV12-4 15 . TGTGCCAGCAGTCCGGGGGATTCGAACACCGGGGAGCTGTTTTTT CASSPGDSNTGELFF
TRBJ1-1 many TRBV7-2 13 . TGTGCCAGCAGTACTCAGGGAAACACTGAAGCTTTCTTT CASSTQGNTEAFF
TRBJ1-5 . TRBV20-1 19 . TGCAGTGCTAGAGTCCGCACCGCCCCCCGGGATGTTGGCAATCAGCCCCAGCATTTT CSARVRTAPRDVGNQPQHF
TRBJ2-5 . TRBV5-1 16 TRBD2 TGCGCCAGCGCCATTGGGACTAGCGGGGTACAAGAGACCCAGTACTTC CASAIGTSGVQETQYF